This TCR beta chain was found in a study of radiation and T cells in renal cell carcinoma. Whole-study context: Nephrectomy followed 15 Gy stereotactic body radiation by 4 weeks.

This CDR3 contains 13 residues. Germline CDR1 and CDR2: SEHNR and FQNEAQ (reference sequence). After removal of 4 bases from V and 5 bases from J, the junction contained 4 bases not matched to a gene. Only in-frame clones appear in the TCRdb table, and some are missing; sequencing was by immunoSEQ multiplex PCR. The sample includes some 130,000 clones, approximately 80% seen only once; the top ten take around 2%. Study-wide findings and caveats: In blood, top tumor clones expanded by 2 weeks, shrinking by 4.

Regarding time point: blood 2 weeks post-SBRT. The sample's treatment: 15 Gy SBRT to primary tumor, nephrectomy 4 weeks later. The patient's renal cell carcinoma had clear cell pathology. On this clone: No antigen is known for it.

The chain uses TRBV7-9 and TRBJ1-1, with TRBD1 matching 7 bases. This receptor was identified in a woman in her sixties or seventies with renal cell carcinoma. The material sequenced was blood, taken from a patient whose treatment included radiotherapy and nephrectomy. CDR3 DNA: TGTGCCAGCAGCTCGACAGGGAGGACTGAAGCTTTCTTT. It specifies CASSSTGRTEAFF. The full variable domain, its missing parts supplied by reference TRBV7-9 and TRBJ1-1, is DTGVSQNPRHKITKRGQNVTFRCDPISEHNRLYWYRQTLGQGPEFLTYFQNEAQLEKSRLLSDRFSAERPKGSFSTLEIQRTEQGDSAMYLCASSSTGRTEAFFGQGTRLTVV.